The 32 T cell receptor beta chains presented below share a single source sample, sequenced in a study of blood T cell repertoires in COVID-19. Using immunoSEQ multiplex PCR, the repertoire was profiled, and TCRdb retains in-frame clones only, with some absent. The sample records hundreds of thousands of clones, just under 90% being singletons. Sequences were obtained from peripheral blood. These receptors all stem from a woman aged 25 to 39 with COVID-19, enrolled during active disease.

This clone is a singleton in its sample. V and J are TRBV27 and TRBJ1-5; 7 bases are a match to TRBD1. The germline gives CDR1 MNHEY, CDR2 SMNVEV (reference sequence). The length of the CDR3 is 15 residues. After removal of 6 bases from V and 0 bases from J, the junction contained 5 bases not matched to a gene. CDR3 region: CASRQGGSSNQPQHF. The CDR3 coding sequence is TGTGCCAGCAGGCAAGGGGGCAGTAGCAATCAGCCCCAGCATTTT.

The chain is built from TRBV10-2 and TRBJ1-5, with D perhaps matching TRBD1 (5 bases). Per germline, CDR1 WSHSY and CDR2 SAAADI. The CDR3 contains 13 residues. Trimming removed 6 bases from V and 1 base from J, with 7 bases in between. The CDR3 nucleotides read TGCGCCAGCAGGGGGCAGAGCAATCAGCCCCAGCATTTT. This gives the protein CASRGQSNQPQHF.

This sequence joins TRBV6-5 and TRBJ2-2; 8 bases map to TRBD1. The CDR3 is 13 residues long. The V gene end was trimmed by 10 bases and the J gene end by 3 bases; junction bases not matched to a gene: 4. Germline CDR1 reads MNHEY; CDR2 reads SVGAGI. The CDR3 reads CATSRGHTGELFF. Written as DNA, the CDR3 is TGTGCCACCTCCAGGGGGCACACCGGGGAGCTGTTTTTT.

In DNA, the CDR3 is TGCGCCAGCAGCTCGGGACAGACTTCCTATGGCTACACCTTC. This translates into CASSSGQTSYGYTF. The chain joins TRBV5-1 to TRBJ1-2, with 7 bases identical to TRBD1. The V and J ends lost 3 bases and 4 bases, in that order; junction bases with no gene match: 6. Germline values: CDR1 SGHRS, CDR2 YFSETQ. CDR3 length equals 14 residues.

This chain connects TRBV4-1 to TRBJ1-2, with D possibly matching TRBD1 (5 bases). Germline values: CDR1 MGHRA, CDR2 YSYEKL. This CDR3 contains 15 residues. Trimming left V 0 bases short and J 4 bases short, with 12 bases between. CDR3 in DNA: TGCGCCAGCAGCCAAGATCAAGGGGTCGTCTATGGCTACACCTTC. Translating gives CASSQDQGVVYGYTF.

V usage is TRBV29-1 and J usage is TRBJ2-3; D might be TRBD2 (6 bases). Germline V CDR1 and CDR2: SQVTM, ANQGSEA. The CDR3 runs to 14 residues. The V end was cut by 6 bases, the J end by 0 bases, with 13 bases between. The CDR3 reads CSVERATSTDTQYF. In DNA, the CDR3 is TGCAGCGTGGAGCGGGCCACTAGCACAGATACGCAGTATTTT.

The chain has TRBV7-6 and TRBJ2-5; 10 nucleotides line up with TRBD2. Germline trimming cut 2 bases from V and 5 bases from J; bases unmatched to any gene: 17. Germline CDR1 reads SGHVS; CDR2 reads FNYEAQ. The CDR3 totals 19 residues. DNA of the CDR3: TGTGCCAGCAGCTTACCACTGGAGCGGGGGGGACTAACCGGCGAGACCCAGTACTTC. Translating it yields CASSLPLERGGLTGETQYF.

This chain connects TRBV4-2 to TRBJ2-7, with 9 bases matching TRBD2. V was clipped by 1 base and J by 6 bases; unmatched bases: 10. The CDR3 is made up of 16 amino acids. Germline lookup yields CDR1 LGHNA and CDR2 YNFKEQ. CDR3 bases: TGTGCCAGCAGCCAAGCCGAGGGGGGAGCGGGGGGCGAGCAGTACTTC. Translation: CASSQAEGGAGGEQYF.

This clone was counted a single time. The chain links TRBV10-3 to TRBJ1-1; no clear D gene. Germline-derived CDR1 and CDR2 are ENHRY and SYGVKD. This CDR3 has 14 amino acids. Trimming removed 3 bases at V and 2 bases at J, with 10 bases between. The CDR3 loop is CAISDPGSNTEAFF. CDR3 coding DNA: TGTGCCATCAGTGATCCAGGATCAAACACTGAAGCTTTCTTT.

The chain employs TRBV3-1 (or the pseudogene TRBV3-2) and TRBJ2-7; TRBD2 matches 9 bases. The CDR3 totals 15 residues. The V and J ends lost 3 bases and 4 bases, in that order; junction bases with no gene match: 7. Germline lookup yields CDR1 LGHDT and CDR2 YNNKEL (reference sequence). The CDR3 DNA reads TGTGCCAGCAGCCAGATAGCGGGGGCAGCTTACGAGCAGTACTTC. Translated: CASSQIAGAAYEQYF.

This chain links TRBV18 with TRBJ2-5; 11 bases are shared with TRBD2. Germline-derived CDR1 and CDR2 are KGHSH and LQKENI. The CDR3 is 14 amino acids. With 3 bases clipped from V and 3 bases from J, the junction kept 0 bases outside the gene matches. The CDR3 DNA follows: TGTGCCAGCTCACCTAGCGGGGGGGAAGAGACCCAGTACTTC. Translated: CASSPSGGEETQYF.

The chain joins TRBV23-1 to TRBJ2-7, with a tentative D call TRBD1 (6 bases). TRBV23-1 is noted as an ORF with a role that remains uncertain. The CDR3 covers 11 residues. Trimming removed 8 bases from V and 6 bases from J, with 11 bases in between. The CDR3 DNA is TGCGCCAGCTTCTCAGGGGTCGAGCAGTACTTC. As protein: CASFSGVEQYF.

The J gene is TRBJ2-5, the V gene TRBV9; D is possibly TRBD1 (5 bases). The CDR3 runs 16 residues. The V and J ends lost 0 bases and 1 base respectively, with 13 bases between them. The germline gives CDR1 SGDLS, CDR2 YYNGEE. The CDR3 sequence: CASSVVCRDSQETQYF. CDR3 coding DNA: TGTGCCAGCAGCGTAGTATGCCGTGACAGCCAAGAGACCCAGTACTTC. The full variable domain, with the rest looked up from reference TRBV9 and TRBJ2-5, is DSGVTQTPKHLITATGQRVTLRCSPRSGDLSVYWYQQSLDQGLQFLIQYYNGEERAKGNILERFSAQQFPDLHSELNLSSLELGDSALYFCASSVVCRDSQETQYFGPGTRLLVL.

Only one count was recorded for this clone. V is TRBV27 and J is TRBJ1-2, with a possible D match to TRBD1 (6 bases). CDR1 and CDR2 from the germline V gene are MNHEY and SMNVEV (reference sequence). Trimming removed 4 bases at V and 3 bases at J, with 27 bases between. This CDR3 is built from 19 residues. The CDR3 DNA reads TGTGCCAGCAGTTCGGGATCGGGGACCAGGGGCATTAGTGACTATGGCTACACCTTC. This sequence encodes CASSSGSGTRGISDYGYTF.

The rearrangement links TRBV20-1 to TRBJ2-3; the D call may be TRBD1 or TRBD2 (5 bases each). Germline loops: CDR1 DFQATT, CDR2 SNEGSKA (reference sequence). The length of the CDR3 is 15 residues. Trimming left V 3 bases short and J 1 base short, with 14 bases between. Written as DNA, the CDR3 is TGCAGTGCTAGTGGGACGGGGTCTGGCACAGATACGCAGTATTTT. Amino acid sequence: CSASGTGSGTDTQYF.

The chain is built from TRBV2 and TRBJ1-1; no clear D gene. The ends were cut back, 7 bases at V and 4 bases at J, with 19 bases in the middle. This CDR3 comprises 15 residues. The germline CDR1 and CDR2 sequences are SNHLY and FYNNEI. The CDR3 region has the DNA TGTGCCAGCACCTTTAAAGTAGGACTGGTCACTGAAGCTTTCTTT. It encodes CASTFKVGLVTEAFF.

The rearrangement links TRBV18 to TRBJ2-7, with D maybe TRBD1 (5 bases). Germline V gene lookup returns CDR1 KGHSH and CDR2 LQKENI. This CDR3 is 15 amino acids long. Trimming removed 0 bases at V and 2 bases at J, with 11 bases between. For the CDR3, the DNA is TGTGCCAGCTCACCACCGCCAGGGAAAGCCTACGAGCAGTACTTC. Translated: CASSPPPGKAYEQYF.

The rearrangement uses TRBV11-2 and TRBJ2-7, with D tentatively TRBD2 (5 bases). This CDR3 is 11 amino acids long. The germline CDR1 and CDR2 sequences are SGHAT and FQNNGV. Trimming shortened V by 3 bases and J by 6 bases, and 6 bases separated the two germline ends. The CDR3 coding sequence is TGTGCCAGCAGCTTTGCGGGCGAGCAGTACTTC. It encodes CASSFAGEQYF.

The gene calls are TRBV28 and TRBJ2-5; D perhaps matches TRBD1 (7 bases). Germline loops: CDR1 MDHEN, CDR2 SYDVKM. V was clipped by 4 bases and J by 3 bases, with 12 bases between them. The CDR3 covers 14 residues. CDR3 DNA sequence: TGTGCCAGCAGTTCCAGGGGGGTGAAAGAGACCCAGTACTTC. Amino acid sequence: CASSSRGVKETQYF.

This sequence joins TRBV6-5 and TRBJ1-1; no definite D call. The V end lost 2 bases, the J end lost 1 base, and 8 bases lay between the germline ends. This CDR3 has 14 residues. Germline V gene sequence: CDR1 MNHEY, CDR2 SVGAGI. CDR3 amino acids: CASSYRGRNTEAFF. CDR3 DNA sequence: TGTGCCAGCAGTTACCGAGGCAGGAACACTGAAGCTTTCTTT.

The DNA of the CDR3 is TGTGCCTGGAGCGCAGGGGCTAACTATGGCTACACCTTC. The encoded protein is CAWSAGANYGYTF. V usage is TRBV30 and J usage is TRBJ1-2; D possibly corresponds to TRBD1 (6 bases). Germline CDR1 reads GTSNPN; CDR2 reads SVGIG (reference sequence). Deletions cut 3 bases from V and 0 bases from J, with 8 bases between. The CDR3 totals 13 residues.

The V gene is TRBV6-4, the J gene TRBJ1-1; weak D call: TRBD1 (6 bases). The V end lost 4 bases, the J end lost 3 bases, and 12 bases lay between the germline ends. The length of the CDR3 is 14 residues. The V gene's germline CDR1 is MRHNA and CDR2 SNTAGT. The chain's CDR3 is CASSGGPGYTEAFF. The DNA of the CDR3 is TGTGCCAGCAGTGGGGGGCCTGGGTACACTGAAGCTTTCTTT.

J is TRBJ1-4 and V is TRBV6-5; tentatively, D is TRBD1 (5 bases). This CDR3 has 15 residues. CDR1 is MNHEY, CDR2 SVGAGI, per germline. V was clipped by 6 bases and J by 1 base, with 12 bases between them. The DNA for the CDR3 is TGTGCCAGCAGCGCCGACAGACGAACTAATGAAAAACTGTTTTTT. Its translation is CASSADRRTNEKLFF.

J is TRBJ2-1 and V is TRBV4-1, with D tentatively TRBD2 (6 bases). Germline lookup yields CDR1 MGHRA and CDR2 YSYEKL. This CDR3 is built from 16 residues. V gave up 1 base and J gave up 4 bases, with 14 bases separating them. For the CDR3, the DNA is TGCGCCAGCAGCCAAGTTTTCCGGGGGTTATACAATGAGCAGTTCTTC. It specifies CASSQVFRGLYNEQFF.

This sequence joins TRBV7-9 and TRBJ1-3; D perhaps matches TRBD1 (6 bases). Germline assignment: CDR1 SEHNR and CDR2 FQNEAQ (reference sequence). The CDR3 has 16 residues. The V and J ends lost 5 bases and 7 bases respectively, with 21 bases between them. Written as DNA, the CDR3 is TGTGCCAGCAGCCCCCAAGTGGGGGGGCAGGGGAACACCATATATTTT. It encodes CASSPQVGGQGNTIYF.

The CDR3 spells CASGRQGMQYF. The CDR3 DNA sequence: TGTGCCAGCGGCCGACAGGGGATGCAGTACTTC. The chain links TRBV6-5 to TRBJ2-7, with 8 nucleotides matching TRBD1. CDR3 length: 11 residues. CDR1 and CDR2 from the germline V gene are MNHEY and SVGAGI. V lost 8 bases and J lost 9; bases outside the gene matches: 6.

The rearrangement uses TRBV27 and TRBJ2-1, with D maybe TRBD2 (6 bases). Germline CDR1 MNHEY, CDR2 SMNVEV (reference sequence). V was pared by 5 bases and J by 6 bases, with 14 bases between. The CDR3 is 14 residues long. CDR3 amino acids: CASSPRGNSNEQFF. The CDR3 DNA reads TGTGCCAGCAGTCCCCGGGGGAATAGCAATGAGCAGTTCTTC.

J is TRBJ2-1 and V is TRBV5-4, with a tentative D call TRBD2 (6 bases). The CDR3 length is 16 residues. Germline V gene sequence: CDR1 SGHNT, CDR2 YYREEE (reference sequence). Trimming removed 3 bases at V and 1 base at J, with 14 bases between. CDR3 loop: CASSYNGAGSYNEQFF. The CDR3 nucleotides are TGTGCCAGCAGCTACAACGGGGCGGGGTCCTACAATGAGCAGTTCTTC.

This chain connects TRBV29-1 to TRBJ1-2; no reliable D call. Germline V gene sequence: CDR1 SQVTM, CDR2 ANQGSEA. The CDR3 is made up of 12 amino acids. The V end was cut by 4 bases, the J end by 5 bases, with 11 bases between. CDR3 sequence (DNA): TGCAGCGTTGCTCGGGTTACGTATGGCTACACCTTC. This sequence encodes CSVARVTYGYTF.

In this sample, this clone turned up a few times. The V gene is TRBV5-4, the J gene TRBJ2-7, with D perhaps TRBD1 (6 bases). CDR1 is SGHNT and CDR2 is YYREEE in the germline V gene (reference sequence). V lost 4 bases, J lost 5 bases, and 22 bases lay in between. There are 16 residues in the CDR3. CDR3 sequence reads: CASSPARYTTGDEQYF. The DNA for the CDR3 is TGTGCCAGCAGCCCCGCCCGCTACACGACAGGTGACGAGCAGTACTTC.

The J gene is TRBJ2-7, the V gene TRBV7-8; tentative D call: TRBD2 (6 bases). The CDR3 sequence is 16 residues long. With 1 base removed from V and 5 bases from J, the gap between germline ends came to 18 bases. Germline-derived CDR1 and CDR2 are SGHVS and FQNEAQ. Here the CDR3 DNA reads TGTGCCAGCAGCTTAGTAACCCCCGGGGAGGTAAACGAGCAGTACTTC. Translated: CASSLVTPGEVNEQYF.

V and J are TRBV6-5 and TRBJ1-5; TRBD1 agrees at 7 bases. The V gene end was trimmed by 6 bases and the J gene end by 3 bases; junction bases not matched to a gene: 5. The germline V gene encodes CDR1 MNHEY and CDR2 SVGAGI. The length of the CDR3 is 14 residues. CDR3 residues: CASSVDRVNQPQHF. The CDR3 DNA reads as TGTGCCAGCAGCGTAGACAGGGTCAATCAGCCCCAGCATTTT.